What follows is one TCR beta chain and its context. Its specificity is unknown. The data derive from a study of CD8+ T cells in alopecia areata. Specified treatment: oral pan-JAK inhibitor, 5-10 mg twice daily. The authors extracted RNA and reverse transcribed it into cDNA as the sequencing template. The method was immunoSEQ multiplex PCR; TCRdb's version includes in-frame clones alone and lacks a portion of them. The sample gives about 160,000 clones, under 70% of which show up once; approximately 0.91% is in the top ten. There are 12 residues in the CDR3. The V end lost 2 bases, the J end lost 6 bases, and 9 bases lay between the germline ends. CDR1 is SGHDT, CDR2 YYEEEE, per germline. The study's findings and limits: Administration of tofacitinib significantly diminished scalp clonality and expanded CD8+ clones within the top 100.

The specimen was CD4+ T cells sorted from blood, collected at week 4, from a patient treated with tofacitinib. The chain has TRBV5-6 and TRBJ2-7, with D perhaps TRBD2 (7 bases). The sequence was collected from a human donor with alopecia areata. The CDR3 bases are TGTGCCAGCAGCTTCGCGGGGGCCGAGCAGTACTTC. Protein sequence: CASSFAGAEQYF.